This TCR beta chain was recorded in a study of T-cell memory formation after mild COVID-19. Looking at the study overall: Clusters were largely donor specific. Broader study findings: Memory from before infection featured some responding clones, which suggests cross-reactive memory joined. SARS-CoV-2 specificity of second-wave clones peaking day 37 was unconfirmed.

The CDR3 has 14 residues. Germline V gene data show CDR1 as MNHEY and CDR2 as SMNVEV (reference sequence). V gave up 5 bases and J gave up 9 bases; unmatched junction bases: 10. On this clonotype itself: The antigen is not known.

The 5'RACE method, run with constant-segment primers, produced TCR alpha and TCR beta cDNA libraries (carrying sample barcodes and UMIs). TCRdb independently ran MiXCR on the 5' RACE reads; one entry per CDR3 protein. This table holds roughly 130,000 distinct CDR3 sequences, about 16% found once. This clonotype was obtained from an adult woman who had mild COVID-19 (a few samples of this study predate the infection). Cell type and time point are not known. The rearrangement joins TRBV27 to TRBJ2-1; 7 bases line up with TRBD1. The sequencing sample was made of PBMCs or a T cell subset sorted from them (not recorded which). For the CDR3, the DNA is TGTGCCAGCAGTCTCGACAGGGTGAGGCCTGAGCAGTTCTTC. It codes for CASSLDRVRPEQFF.